This T cell receptor (beta chain) was observed in a study of blood T cell repertoires in COVID-19. Across the whole study: Specimens from acute and convalescent COVID-19 originated in the United States, Italy and Spain. T cells, B-cell-depleted T cells, or PBMCs provided the cDNA or gDNA that served as material.

Germline V gene data show CDR1 as SNHLY and CDR2 as FYNNEI. The V end lost 5 bases, the J end lost 10 bases, and 11 bases lay between the germline ends. CDR3 length: 11 residues. How the authors handled the data: Reference gene primer amplification gave nucleated cell count estimates. TCRdb's table, derived via immunoSEQ multiplex PCR, lists solely in-frame clones and lacks some. From that table come the V and J calls and clone size; the DNA was used to work out D and trimming. The sample has around 250,000 clones, approximately 90% seen once; the top ten hold around 2.2%. J is TRBJ1-1 and V is TRBV2, with D possibly matching TRBD1 (6 bases). This receptor was identified in a young man who had recovered from COVID-19. Sequencing was carried out using peripheral blood. CDR3 in amino acids: CASSPQGRAFF. DNA for the CDR3: TGTGCCAGCAGTCCACAGGGAAGAGCTTTCTTT.